This is a list of T cell receptor beta chains from one sample in a study of PD-L1 blockade in urothelial cancer. TCRdb's table, derived via immunoSEQ multiplex PCR, lists solely in-frame clones and lacks some. In the table there are 30,000 to 40,000 clones, about 80% of which are singletons. This specimen consisted of PBMCs, obtained around atezolizumab (anti-PD-L1) treatment. The receptors stem from a man in his sixties with urothelial cancer. CDR3s include the opening cysteine and the closing phenylalanine or tryptophan. A D gene is named only where the DNA matches it firmly. Not all rows give a size; the values are once, few, many and, for expanded clones, a class.

clone size	D gene	V gene	J gene	CDR3 DNA	CDR3 protein
NA	NA	TRBV7-3	TRBJ2-3	TGTGCCAGCAGCAAAGGCCGGGGGACTAGCACAGATACGCAGTATTTT	CASSKGRGTSTDTQYF
NA	NA	TRBV30	TRBJ1-3	TGTGCCTGGAGTCACCGGCGGGGCTCTGGAAACACCATATATTTT	CAWSHRRGSGNTIYF
NA	NA	TRBV9	TRBJ2-2	TGTGCCAGCAGCGTAGTTAGCGTTGGCACCGGGGAGCTGTTTTTT	CASSVVSVGTGELFF
NA	TRBD1	TRBV2	TRBJ2-2	TGTGCCAGCAGGAAACAGGGGTCGAACACCGGGGAGCTGTTTTTT	CASRKQGSNTGELFF
NA	TRBD2	TRBV10-1	TRBJ2-1	TGCGCCAGCAGTAGCGGGAGTGGGAATGAGCAGTTCTTC	CASSSGSGNEQFF
once	TRBD2	TRBV7-3	TRBJ2-5	TGTGCCAGCAGCTCTGGGACTAGCGGGAGGGAGACCCAGTACTTC	CASSSGTSGRETQYF
NA	NA	TRBV5-1	TRBJ2-5	TGCGCCAGCGAGCGGGCCTTTGGTGAGACCCAGTACTTC	CASERAFGETQYF
few	TRBD2	TRBV18	TRBJ2-1	TGTGCCAGCTCACCTATGTCCCAGACTAGCGGGAGCTCGGGTGAGCAGTTCTTC	CASSPMSQTSGSSGEQFF
NA	TRBD1	TRBV7-6	TRBJ1-3	TGTGCCAGCAGCCAAACCACAGGGGAGCGTGGAAACACCATATATTTT	CASSQTTGERGNTIYF
NA	TRBD2	TRBV5-1	TRBJ2-3	TGCGCCAGCAGGGTAATAGCGGGATCAGCAGATACGCAGTATTTT	CASRVIAGSADTQYF
NA	TRBD1	TRBV19	TRBJ1-5	TGTGCCAGTAGTATTTTCGCAGGGGGCGCAACGTATCAGCCCCAGCATTTT	CASSIFAGGATYQPQHF
once	NA	TRBV18	TRBJ2-7	TGTGCCAGCTCACCAACTAGTAGCTCCTACGAGCAGTACTTC	CASSPTSSSYEQYF
NA	NA	TRBV19	TRBJ1-4	TGTGCCAGTAGACCAGGGGAGACTAATGAAAAACTGTTTTTT	CASRPGETNEKLFF
NA	TRBD2	TRBV7-8	TRBJ2-1	TGTGCCAGCAGCCCGGGACTACTAAACAATGAGCAGTTCTTC	CASSPGLLNNEQFF
NA	NA	TRBV11-1	TRBJ1-1	TGTGCCAGCAGCTTAAAGGGGGTCGTTTGGGGAAACACTGAAGCTTTCTTT	CASSLKGVVWGNTEAFF
NA	TRBD2	TRBV13	TRBJ2-1	TGTGCCAGCAGCGTCCTCCTAGCGGGAGGCGATGAGCAGTTCTTC	CASSVLLAGGDEQFF
NA	NA	TRBV7-8	TRBJ1-1	TGTGCCAGCAGCTTACAGGGCAGCCTGAACACTGAAGCTTTCTTT	CASSLQGSLNTEAFF
NA	TRBD1	TRBV14	TRBJ2-1	TGTGCCAGCAGCCAAACCGGGACAGGGAATGAGCAGTTCTTC	CASSQTGTGNEQFF
NA	TRBD2	TRBV5-1	TRBJ2-1	TGCGCCAGCAGCTTTAATAGCGGGAGGGTGAATGAGCAGTTCTTC	CASSFNSGRVNEQFF
NA	TRBD1	TRBV30	TRBJ1-2	TGTGCCTGGCGTTCGCCGGGACAGGGGAAGAGCTACACCTTC	CAWRSPGQGKSYTF
NA	NA	TRBV19	TRBJ2-7	TGTGCCACCCGGGACTCCCTCTACGAGCAGTACTTC	CATRDSLYEQYF
NA	TRBD1	TRBV19	TRBJ1-2	TGTGCCAGTAGTACGACAGGGGAAGCTGGCTACACCTTC	CASSTTGEAGYTF
NA	TRBD2	TRBV27	TRBJ2-5	TGTGCCAGCAGTCCGGGACTAGGGGAGACCCAGTACTTC	CASSPGLGETQYF
NA	TRBD2	TRBV9	TRBJ2-1	TGTGCCAGCAGCCTCCATAGCGGGGGGTTGGATGAGCAGTTCTTC	CASSLHSGGLDEQFF
NA	NA	TRBV11-2	TRBJ2-7	TGTGCCAGCAGGGGCCGCGGGACAGCCTCCTACGAGCAGTACTTC	CASRGRGTASYEQYF
NA	NA	TRBV7-3	TRBJ2-2	TGTGCCAGCAGCCCTAAAAGCACCGGGGAGCTGTTTTTT	CASSPKSTGELFF
NA	NA	TRBV19	TRBJ1-5	TGTGCCAGTAGTATAGACGTGGGAGGTCCTCGCAATCAGCCCCAGCATTTT	CASSIDVGGPRNQPQHF
once	NA	TRBV7-9	TRBJ1-2	TGTGCCAGCACCTACTCTCGGGGGGCGCTTGATGGCTACACCTTC	CASTYSRGALDGYTF
NA	NA	TRBV2	TRBJ1-4	TGTGCCAGCAGTAGAACCGTAGGGGCAACTAATGAAAAACTGTTTTTT	CASSRTVGATNEKLFF
NA	TRBD2	TRBV19	TRBJ2-3	TGTGCCAGTACCTCCGGGGGGTGGACAGATACGCAGTATTTT	CASTSGGWTDTQYF
once	TRBD1	TRBV6-5	TRBJ1-2	TGTGCCAGCAGTTACGGGACAGGAAGGGGCTACACCTTC	CASSYGTGRGYTF